The present TCR beta chain was sequenced within a study of OX40 agonist ivuxolimab in advanced cancers. At the level of the study: Earlier anti-PD-1, anti-PD-L1 or anti-CTLA-4 therapy was permitted; about 38% had received some.

Some clones are missing from TCRdb's copy, which holds only in-frame ones; the method was immunoSEQ multiplex PCR. The sample has about 53,000 clones; 70% to 85% are singletons. CDR3 size: 14 residues. CDR1 is GTSNPN, CDR2 SVGIG, per germline (reference sequence). Losses at the gene ends were 8 bases for V and 2 bases for J; bases not matched to a gene: 7. The chain recombines TRBV30 with TRBJ1-2; the match to TRBD1 covers 11 bases. The sequenced sample was CD4+ or CD8+ T cells sorted from blood, obtained in a trial of the OX40 agonist ivuxolimab. This receptor was obtained from an adult with an advanced solid tumor such as melanoma, head and neck, liver or kidney cancer. DNA for the CDR3: TGTGCCGGACAGGGGGCGCGGAGGAACTATGGCTACACCTTC. Protein: CAGQGARRNYGYTF.